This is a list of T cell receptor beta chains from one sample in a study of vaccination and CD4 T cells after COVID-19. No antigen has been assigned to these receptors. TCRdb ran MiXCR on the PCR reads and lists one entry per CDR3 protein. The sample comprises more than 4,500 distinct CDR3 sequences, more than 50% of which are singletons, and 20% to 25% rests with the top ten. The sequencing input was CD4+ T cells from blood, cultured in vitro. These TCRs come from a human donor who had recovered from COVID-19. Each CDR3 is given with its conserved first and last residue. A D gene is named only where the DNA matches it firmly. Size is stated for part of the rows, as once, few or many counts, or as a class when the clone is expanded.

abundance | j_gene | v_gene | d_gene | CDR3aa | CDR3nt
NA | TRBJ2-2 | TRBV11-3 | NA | CASSLVQTGELFF | TGTGCCAGCAGCTTAGTTCAGACCGGGGAGCTGTTTTTT
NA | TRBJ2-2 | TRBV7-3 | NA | CASSPGRDTGELFF | TGTGCCAGCAGCCCCGGGCGGGACACCGGGGAGCTGTTTTTT
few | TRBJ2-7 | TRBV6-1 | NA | CASSEAVGRDYEQYF | TGTGCCAGCAGTGAAGCGGTTGGGCGGGATTACGAGCAGTACTTC
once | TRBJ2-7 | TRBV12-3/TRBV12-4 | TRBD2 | CASSVGGLAGVEQYF | TGTGCCAGCAGCGTCGGAGGACTAGCGGGAGTCGAGCAGTACTTC
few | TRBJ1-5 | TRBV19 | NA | CASSTTGRPFNQPQHF | TGTGCCAGTAGTACAACGGGACGGCCGTTCAATCAGCCCCAGCATTTT
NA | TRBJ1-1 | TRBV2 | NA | CASTEGANTEAFF | TGTGCCAGCACAGAAGGGGCGAACACTGAAGCTTTCTTT
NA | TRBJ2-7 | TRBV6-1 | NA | CASRWGGSSYEQYF | TGTGCCAGCAGGTGGGGCGGATCTTCCTACGAGCAGTACTTC
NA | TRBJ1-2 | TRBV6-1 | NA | CASSDLRDTGLYGYTF | TGTGCCAGCAGCGACCTTCGGGACACTGGACTCTATGGCTACACCTTC
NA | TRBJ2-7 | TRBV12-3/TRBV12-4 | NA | CASSFSNEQYF | TGTGCCAGCAGTTTCTCTAACGAGCAGTACTTC
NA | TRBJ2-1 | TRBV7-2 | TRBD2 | CASSLVAGVEWNEQFF | TGTGCCAGCAGCTTAGTAGCGGGAGTGGAGTGGAATGAGCAGTTCTTC
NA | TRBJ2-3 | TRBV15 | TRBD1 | CATSSGQGRGDTQYF | TGTGCCACCAGCAGTGGACAGGGGCGAGGAGATACGCAGTATTTT
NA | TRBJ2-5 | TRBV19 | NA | CASSTTESGTQYF | TGTGCCAGTAGTACGACGGAGTCGGGGACCCAGTACTTC
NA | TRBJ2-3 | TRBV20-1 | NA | CSTTRVGTDTQYF | TGCAGCACCACTAGGGTCGGGACAGATACGCAGTATTTT
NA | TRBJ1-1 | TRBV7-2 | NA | CASSFGMNTEAFF | TGTGCCAGCAGCTTCGGGATGAACACTGAAGCTTTCTTT